This TCR beta chain is drawn from a study of blood T cell repertoires in COVID-19 (TCRdb year 2020). A note on the overall study: Samples covering the acute and convalescent phases of COVID-19 were provided by collaborators in the United States, Italy and Spain. The material from the prospective study consisted of cDNA or gDNA derived from T cells, B-cell-depleted T cells, or PBMCs. Subjects who had been exposed to COVID-19, were actively infected with it, or had recovered from it provided the deeply sampled blood TCRbeta repertoires that made up the dataset. The repertoires were released in a freely available public database meant as a resource for research on the immune response to SARS-CoV-2. The samples were drawn from two sources: the first 160 participants of the ongoing ImmuneRACE study, and 1,254 subjects contributed by 6 global collaborators. Nearly every sample came with metadata listing a de-identified subject ID, COVID-19 status, age in years and sex. Where available, HLA class I and class II types were taken from metadata supplied by the sample provider and were not determined by assay-based typing.

TCRbeta CDR3 regions were amplified from genomic DNA by means of the immunoSEQ Assay, a bias-controlled multiplex PCR. The original pipeline was this. Within the assay, amplification of reference gene primers was used to estimate how many nucleated cells each sample contained. To quantify the absolute abundance of each unique TCRbeta CDR3 rearrangement, sequence reads were collapsed and filtered. For each sample, productive Simpson clonality was calculated as the square root of Simpson's diversity index over productive rearrangements. The clones in this table, taken by TCRdb from immuneACCESS, are in-frame only. Not every clone is retained; where verified, under half of the shortfall comes from an unresolved V gene, and the cause of the rest is unknown. The DNA was the basis for D and trimming; V, J and clone size are from that table. Here the sample has a few hundred thousand clones; more than 80% occur a single time. The ten top clones hold less than 1.5% of the sample.

Participants in the prospective study were aged roughly 18 to 100 years, lived in some 24 United States geographic areas, and enrolled through a virtual design. To assign participants to cohorts, the prospective study relied on clinical history that participants themselves reported in a screening survey and a study questionnaire. ImmuneRACE Cohort 3 recovered participants were defined by two consecutive negative NP/OP PCR tests, healthcare professional clearance, or symptom resolution. Mobile phlebotomists in the prospective study collected whole blood, serum and a nasopharyngeal or oropharyngeal swab from every participant. Additional blood draws and questionnaires over an approximately two-month period could optionally be provided by prospective study participants. Prospective study blood samples were shipped either frozen or at room temperature before DNA extraction. The paper as a whole reports these results and caveats: The quantity of clinical and demographic metadata differed by source and by participant and was supplied without curation.

This clone was observed a handful of times. Its antigen is unknown. The sample holds no much larger clone one base away, and base qualities are not on file. The CDR3 runs 20 amino acids, cysteine and phenylalanine included. Only the CDR3 part of the read is kept: 60 bases, read in frame from the first base. Deletion took 2 bases off V and 2 bases off J, with a span of 24 bases between the germline ends. From a lookup of the germline V gene (reference sequence), CDR1 and CDR2 are LNHDA and SQIVND. This TCR was recovered from a man aged 30 to 45 who had recovered from COVID-19. Sequencing was performed on PBMCs or T cells enriched from blood (not recorded which). The rearrangement combines TRBV19 with TRBJ2-2, with TRBD1 perhaps the D gene, on 6 matching bases. The DNA reads as follows: TGTGCCAGTAGTATACCACTCTTCAGACAGGTGAATAATAACACCGGGGAGCTGTTTTTT. Its amino acids are CASSIPLFRQVNNNTGELFF.